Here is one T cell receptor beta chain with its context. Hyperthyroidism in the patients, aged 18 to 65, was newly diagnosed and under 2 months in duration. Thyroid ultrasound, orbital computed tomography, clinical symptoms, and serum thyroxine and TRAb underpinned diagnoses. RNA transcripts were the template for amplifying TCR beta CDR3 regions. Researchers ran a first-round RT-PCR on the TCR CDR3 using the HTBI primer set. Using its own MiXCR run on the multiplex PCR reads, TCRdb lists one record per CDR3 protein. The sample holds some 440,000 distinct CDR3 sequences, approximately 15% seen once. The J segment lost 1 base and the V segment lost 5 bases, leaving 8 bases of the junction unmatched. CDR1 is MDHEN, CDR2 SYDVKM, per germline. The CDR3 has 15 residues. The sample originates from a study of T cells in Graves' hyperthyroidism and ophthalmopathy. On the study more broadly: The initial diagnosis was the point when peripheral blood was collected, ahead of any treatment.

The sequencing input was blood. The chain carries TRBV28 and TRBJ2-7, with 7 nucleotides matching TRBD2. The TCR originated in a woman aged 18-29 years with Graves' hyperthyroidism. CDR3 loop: CASSLPPGRSYEQYF. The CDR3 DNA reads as TGTGCCAGCAGTCTACCCCCCGGGAGGTCCTACGAGCAGTACTTC.